The 24 T cell receptor beta chains below all came from one sample that was sequenced in a study of blood T cell repertoires in COVID-19. Only in-frame clones appear in the TCRdb table, and some are missing; sequencing was by immunoSEQ multiplex PCR. The sample shows over 75,000 clones, less than 95% of them seen only once. Sequenced sample: peripheral blood. The origin of the receptors is a human donor with active COVID-19. The donor label of this sample is uncertain.

Notes on this clone: Distinct nucleotide sequences in the sample also encode this CDR3. This chain uses TRBV7-2 with TRBJ2-2; TRBD2 might be the D (5 bases). Germline V CDR1 and CDR2: SGHTA, FQGNSA. V dropped 9 bases and J dropped 0 bases, with 14 bases sitting between them. There are 15 residues in the CDR3. The CDR3 DNA is TGTGCCAGTAGCCCGCGGACTGCGAACACCGGGGAGCTGTTTTTT. Protein product: CASSPRTANTGELFF.

As DNA, the CDR3 is TGTGCCAGCAGCTCGCTTACTTCGAACACCGGGGAGCTGTTTTTT. As protein: CASSSLTSNTGELFF. This chain joins TRBV4-2 and TRBJ2-2; D unresolved. The CDR3 covers 15 residues. The V and J ends lost 5 bases and 0 bases respectively, with 10 bases between them. Germline V gene data show CDR1 as LGHNA and CDR2 as YNFKEQ.

The rearrangement uses TRBV16 and TRBJ1-4; TRBD1 agrees at 8 bases. CDR1 and CDR2 from the germline V gene are KGHSY and FQNENV. The ends lost 1 base at V and 5 bases at J; junction bases unmatched: 0. The CDR3 loop spans 14 amino acids. CDR3 DNA: TGTGCCAGCAGCCAATACAGGGGGAATGAAAAACTGTTTTTT. Protein product: CASSQYRGNEKLFF.

The V gene is TRBV2, the J gene TRBJ1-1, with D perhaps matching TRBD1 (5 bases). Trimming stripped 5 bases from V and 1 base from J, with 8 bases between. CDR1 is SNHLY and CDR2 is FYNNEI in the germline V gene. The CDR3 is made up of 13 amino acids. In DNA form, the CDR3 reads TGTGCCAGCAGTACAGGCGGGAACACTGAAGCTTTCTTT. It specifies CASSTGGNTEAFF.

The chain couples TRBV11-2 to TRBJ2-1; D might be TRBD1 (5 bases). This CDR3 has 14 amino acids. V lost 1 base and J lost 8, with 12 bases in between. CDR1 is SGHAT and CDR2 is FQNNGV in the germline V gene. The CDR3 coding sequence is TGTGCCAGCAGCTTAGTGAGCAGGGCCGATGAGCAGTTCTTC. Its protein is CASSLVSRADEQFF.

This clone was recorded once. The chain has TRBV5-6 and TRBJ1-1; 8 nucleotides line up with TRBD1. CDR1 and CDR2 from the germline V gene are SGHDT and YYEEEE. Germline trimming cut 3 bases from V and 4 bases from J; bases unmatched to any gene: 8. This CDR3 comprises 15 residues. CDR3 coding DNA: TGTGCCAGCAGCTCCACCAGGGGGCCGAGCACTGAAGCTTTCTTT. Its protein product is CASSSTRGPSTEAFF. Full variable domain (missing parts from reference TRBV5-6 and TRBJ1-1): DAGVTQSPTHLIKTRGQQVTLRCSPKSGHDTVSWYQQALGQGPQFIFQYYEEEERQRGNFPDRFSGHQFPNYSSELNVNALLLGDSALYLCASSSTRGPSTEAFFGQGTRLTVV.

The V gene is TRBV10-3, the J gene TRBJ2-3; possible D gene TRBD2, 6 bases. This CDR3 contains 15 residues. Germline V lookup: CDR1 ENHRY, CDR2 SYGVKD. Trimming removed 4 bases from V and 4 bases from J, with 15 bases in between. CDR3 amino acids: CAISAGLLSADTQYF. CDR3 DNA sequence: TGTGCCATCAGTGCTGGACTACTCAGCGCAGATACGCAGTATTTT.

The chain couples TRBV4-2 to TRBJ2-7; the D gene is possibly TRBD1 (6 bases). The V gene lost 4 bases and the J gene lost 1 base, with 14 bases spanning the gap. The CDR3 sequence is 15 residues long. Germline V gene data show CDR1 as LGHNA and CDR2 as YNFKEQ. Here the CDR3 DNA reads TGTGCCAGCAGCCGGGGCCGGACAGAATCCTACGAGCAGTACTTC. It codes for CASSRGRTESYEQYF.

The chain carries TRBV27 and TRBJ2-1, with 10 bases identical to TRBD2. CDR3 size: 14 residues. Germline assignment: CDR1 MNHEY and CDR2 SMNVEV (reference sequence). V was pared by 7 bases and J by 9 bases, with 9 bases of the junction left unmatched. The CDR3 protein is CASTTSGGAIEQFF. DNA for the CDR3: TGTGCCAGCACCACAAGCGGGGGGGCCATTGAGCAGTTCTTC.

The chain joins TRBV25-1 to TRBJ2-4; 10 nucleotides line up with TRBD1. CDR1 and CDR2 (germline): MGHDK, SYGVNS. The CDR3 totals 14 residues. Trimming removed 6 bases from V and 11 bases from J; junction bases left unmatched: 10. The CDR3 nucleotides are TGTGCCAGCAGAGGAGGGACAGGGGAGGTCGTTCAGTACTTC. The encoded protein is CASRGGTGEVVQYF.

The chain carries TRBV27 and TRBJ1-1; D gene ambiguous. Germline V gene lookup returns CDR1 MNHEY and CDR2 SMNVEV (reference sequence). The CDR3 has 13 residues. V dropped 5 bases and J dropped 1 base, with 8 bases sitting between them. DNA of the CDR3: TGTGCCAGCAGTCCTGCTACGAACACTGAAGCTTTCTTT. It specifies CASSPATNTEAFF.

DNA of the CDR3: TGTGCCAGCAGTCCGATTCAGGGGGCTCTCGATCAGCCCCAGCATTTT. Encoded protein: CASSPIQGALDQPQHF. The rearrangement uses TRBV27 and TRBJ1-5, with TRBD1 matching over 8 bases. The CDR3 sequence is 16 residues long. CDR1 is MNHEY and CDR2 is SMNVEV in the germline V gene (reference sequence). Germline trimming cut 5 bases from V and 5 bases from J; bases unmatched to any gene: 11.

The chain carries TRBV2 and TRBJ1-5; 9 bases fit TRBD1. The CDR3 is 15 amino acids. The V segment lost 7 bases and the J segment 4 bases; nucleotides outside the gene matches: 8. Germline CDR1 SNHLY, CDR2 FYNNEI. The CDR3 coding sequence is TGTGCCAGCACCCCTGGACAGGGGCCAAATCAGCCCCAGCATTTT. Translating it yields CASTPGQGPNQPQHF.

The genes are TRBV5-6 and TRBJ2-7; the match to TRBD2 covers 8 bases. The CDR3 is 14 amino acids. Germline loops: CDR1 SGHDT, CDR2 YYEEEE. The J segment lost 6 bases and the V segment lost 2 bases, leaving 7 bases of the junction unmatched. CDR3 in amino acids: CASSFAGTRAEQYF. The CDR3 DNA reads as TGTGCCAGCAGCTTCGCTGGGACTAGAGCCGAGCAGTACTTC.

This clone has a handful of counts. The chain combines TRBV7-3 with TRBJ1-1; 8 bases are a match to TRBD1. The J segment lost 5 bases and the V segment lost 3 bases, leaving 5 bases of the junction unmatched. Germline lookup yields CDR1 SGHTA and CDR2 FQGTGA. The CDR3 loop spans 14 amino acids. CDR3 nucleotide sequence: TGTGCCAGCAGCTTCGGACAGGGAGGGACTGAAGCTTTCTTT. Translated, it gives CASSFGQGGTEAFF.

This chain connects TRBV4-2 to TRBJ1-1, with 8 bases matching TRBD1. Germline CDR1 reads LGHNA; CDR2 reads YNFKEQ. The junction had 12 bases not matched to a gene; V was cut back by 4 bases and J by 5 bases. CDR3 size: 16 residues. The DNA for the CDR3 is TGTGCCAGCAGCCCTGGACAGGGCATTTGGGGGACTGAAGCTTTCTTT. Amino acid sequence: CASSPGQGIWGTEAFF.

The chain links TRBV6-2 or TRBV6-3 to TRBJ2-1, with D unresolved. CDR1 and CDR2 (germline): MNHEY, SVGEGT. V lost 5 bases to trimming and J lost 5 bases, with 7 bases between them. CDR3 length equals 12 residues. CDR3 protein: CASSNYNNEQFF. The CDR3 DNA reads TGTGCCAGCAGTAACTATAACAATGAGCAGTTCTTC.

The chain links TRBV7-2 to TRBJ2-6; TRBD1 aligns across 7 bases. After removal of 5 bases from V and 0 bases from J, the junction contained 10 bases not matched to a gene. CDR3 length equals 18 residues. Per germline, CDR1 SGHTA and CDR2 FQGNSA. The CDR3 sequence: CASSLRRTGVSGANVLTF. In DNA form, the CDR3 reads TGTGCCAGCAGCCTCCGACGGACAGGAGTCTCTGGGGCCAACGTCCTGACTTTC.

A single count supports this clone. The chain combines TRBV5-1 with TRBJ2-7; the match to TRBD1 covers 7 bases. There are 17 residues in the CDR3. V lost 0 bases, J lost 2 bases, and 11 bases stayed unmatched. The germline V gene encodes CDR1 SGHRS and CDR2 YFSETQ. The CDR3 bases are TGCGCCAGCAGCTTGGAAGGCAGGGGGAAAGTCCCCTACGAGCAGTACTTC. Translating it yields CASSLEGRGKVPYEQYF.

The chain has TRBV9 and TRBJ2-5; 10 bases align to TRBD2. Germline CDR1 and CDR2: SGDLS and YYNGEE. J was trimmed by 1 base and V by 3 bases; bases with no gene match: 6. The CDR3 loop spans 16 amino acids. The CDR3: CASSAPGLASQETQYF. The CDR3 nucleotides are TGTGCCAGCAGCGCCCCGGGACTAGCGAGCCAAGAGACCCAGTACTTC.

The DNA for the CDR3 is TGTGCCAGCAGCGACTACAGGGGGGGTAATGAGCAGTTCTTC. This codes for CASSDYRGGNEQFF. The rearrangement uses TRBV28 and TRBJ2-1; tentatively, D is TRBD1 (8 bases). Trimming cost V 6 bases and J 7 bases, with 16 bases left between them. The CDR3 loop spans 14 amino acids. Germline V lookup: CDR1 MDHEN, CDR2 SYDVKM.

This clone has just a few counts. V and J are TRBV7-9 and TRBJ1-2; unclear D gene. This CDR3 spans 14 amino acids. Germline CDR1 reads SEHNR; CDR2 reads FQNEAQ (reference sequence). Trimming took off 0 bases at V and 8 bases at J, with 13 bases between the two ends. CDR3 protein: CASSLAQGVQGYTF. DNA for the CDR3: TGTGCCAGCAGCTTAGCGCAAGGAGTTCAAGGCTACACCTTC.

The table lists this clone with a count of one. The rearrangement joins TRBV18 to TRBJ1-1, with D tentatively TRBD1 (5 bases). V was shortened by 2 bases and J by 3 bases, with 19 bases between the two germline ends. Germline V gives CDR1 KGHSH, CDR2 LQKENI. The CDR3 has 17 amino acids. CDR3 region: CASSPLGSTAGDTEAFF. As DNA, the CDR3 is TGTGCCAGCTCACCATTAGGGTCAACGGCGGGGGACACTGAAGCTTTCTTT.

The chain has TRBV4-1 and TRBJ1-2; 10 nucleotides agree with TRBD1. This CDR3 comprises 15 residues. V shed 3 bases and J 7 bases; nucleotides not matched to a gene: 8. The germline CDR1 and CDR2 sequences are MGHRA and YSYEKL. The CDR3 is CASSHLPTGGGGYTF. Here the CDR3 DNA reads TGCGCCAGCAGCCATCTCCCGACAGGGGGCGGTGGCTACACCTTC.